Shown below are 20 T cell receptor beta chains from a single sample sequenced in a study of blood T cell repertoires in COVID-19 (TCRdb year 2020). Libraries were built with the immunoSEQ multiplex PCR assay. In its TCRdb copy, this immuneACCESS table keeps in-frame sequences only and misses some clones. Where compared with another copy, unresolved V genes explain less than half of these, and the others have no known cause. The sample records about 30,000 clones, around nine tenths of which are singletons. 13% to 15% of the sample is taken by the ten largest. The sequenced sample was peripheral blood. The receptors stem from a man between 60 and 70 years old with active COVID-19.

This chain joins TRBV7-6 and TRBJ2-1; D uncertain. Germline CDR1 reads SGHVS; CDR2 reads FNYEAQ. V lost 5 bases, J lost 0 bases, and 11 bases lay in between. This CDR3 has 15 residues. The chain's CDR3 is CASSPRLSSYNEQFF. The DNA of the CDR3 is TGTGCCAGCAGCCCCCGCCTGAGCTCCTACAATGAGCAGTTCTTC.

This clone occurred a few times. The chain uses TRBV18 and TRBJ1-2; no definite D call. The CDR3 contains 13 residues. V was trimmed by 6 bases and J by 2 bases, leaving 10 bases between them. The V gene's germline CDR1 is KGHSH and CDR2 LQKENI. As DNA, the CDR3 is TGTGCCAGCTCGCGAGACACGAACTATGGCTACACCTTC. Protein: CASSRDTNYGYTF.

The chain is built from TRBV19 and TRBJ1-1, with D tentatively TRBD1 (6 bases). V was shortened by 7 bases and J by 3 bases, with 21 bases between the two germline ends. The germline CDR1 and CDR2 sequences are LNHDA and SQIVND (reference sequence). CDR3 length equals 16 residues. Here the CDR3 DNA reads TGTGCCAGTACCTCCATTGGGGGGGCTCACGACACTGAAGCTTTCTTT. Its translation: CASTSIGGAHDTEAFF. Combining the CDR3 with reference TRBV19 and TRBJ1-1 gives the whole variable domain DGGITQSPKYLFRKEGQNVTLSCEQNLNHDAMYWYRQDPGQGLRLIYYSQIVNDFQKGDIAEGYSVSREKKESFPLTVTSAQKNPTAFYLCASTSIGGAHDTEAFFGQGTRLTVV.

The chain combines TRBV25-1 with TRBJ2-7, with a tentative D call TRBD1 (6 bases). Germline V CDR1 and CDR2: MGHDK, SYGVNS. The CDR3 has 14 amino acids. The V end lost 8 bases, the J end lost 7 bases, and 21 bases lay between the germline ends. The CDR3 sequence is CASRPDSYYVEQYF. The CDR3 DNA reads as TGTGCCAGCCGACCGGACAGCTACTACGTGGAGCAGTACTTC.

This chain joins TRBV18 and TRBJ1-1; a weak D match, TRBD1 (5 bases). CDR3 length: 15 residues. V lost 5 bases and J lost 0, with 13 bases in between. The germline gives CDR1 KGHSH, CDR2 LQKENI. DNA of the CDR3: TGTGCCAGCTCATCAGGGACTAATATGAACACTGAAGCTTTCTTT. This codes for CASSSGTNMNTEAFF.

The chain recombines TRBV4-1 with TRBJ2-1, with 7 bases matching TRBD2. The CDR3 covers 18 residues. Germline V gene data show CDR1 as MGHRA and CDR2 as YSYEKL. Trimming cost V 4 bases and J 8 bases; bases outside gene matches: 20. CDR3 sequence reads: CASSPGGLAAPRGDEQFF. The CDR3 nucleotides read TGCGCCAGCAGCCCCGGGGGTCTAGCGGCCCCCCGAGGCGATGAGCAGTTCTTC.

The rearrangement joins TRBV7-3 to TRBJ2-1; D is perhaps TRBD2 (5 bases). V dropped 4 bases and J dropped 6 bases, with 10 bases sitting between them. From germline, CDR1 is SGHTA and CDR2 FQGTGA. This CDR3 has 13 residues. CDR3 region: CASSSEGGNEQFF. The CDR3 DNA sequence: TGTGCCAGCAGCTCCGAGGGTGGCAATGAGCAGTTCTTC.

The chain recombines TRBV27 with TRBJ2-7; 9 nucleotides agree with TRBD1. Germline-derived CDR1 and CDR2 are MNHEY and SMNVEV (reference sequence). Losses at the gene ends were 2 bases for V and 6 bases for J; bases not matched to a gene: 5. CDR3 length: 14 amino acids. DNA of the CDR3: TGTGCCAGCAGTTTACGGGGACAGGGAGGCGAGCAGTACTTC. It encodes CASSLRGQGGEQYF.

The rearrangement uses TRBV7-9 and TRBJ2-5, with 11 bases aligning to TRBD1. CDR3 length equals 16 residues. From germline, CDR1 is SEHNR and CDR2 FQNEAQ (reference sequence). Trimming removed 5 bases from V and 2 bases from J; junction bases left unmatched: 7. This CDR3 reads CASSRDRGIRQETQYF. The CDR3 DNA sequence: TGTGCCAGCAGCCGGGACAGGGGGATTAGGCAAGAGACCCAGTACTTC.

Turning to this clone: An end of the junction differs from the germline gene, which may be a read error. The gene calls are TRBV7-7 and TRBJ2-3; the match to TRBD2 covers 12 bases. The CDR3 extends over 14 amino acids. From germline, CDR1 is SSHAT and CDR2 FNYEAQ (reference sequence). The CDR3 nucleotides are TGTGCTAGCAGCGTCGGGACTAGCGGGTATACGCAGTATTTT. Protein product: CASSVGTSGYTQYF.

The CDR3 spells CASSALGAGGPREQYF. For the CDR3, the DNA is TGCGCCAGCAGCGCCCTAGGAGCGGGAGGGCCTCGGGAGCAGTACTTC. The chain uses TRBV5-1 and TRBJ2-7; TRBD2 matches 10 bases. CDR1 and CDR2 from the germline V gene are SGHRS and YFSETQ. V shed 4 bases and J 7 bases; nucleotides not matched to a gene: 14. The CDR3 spans 16 residues.

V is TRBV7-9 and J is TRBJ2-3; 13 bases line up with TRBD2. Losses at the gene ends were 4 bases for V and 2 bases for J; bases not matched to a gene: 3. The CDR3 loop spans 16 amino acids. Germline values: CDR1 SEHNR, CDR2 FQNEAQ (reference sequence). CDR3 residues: CASSSGLAGYTDTQYF. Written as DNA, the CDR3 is TGTGCCAGCAGCTCGGGACTAGCGGGGTACACAGATACGCAGTATTTT.

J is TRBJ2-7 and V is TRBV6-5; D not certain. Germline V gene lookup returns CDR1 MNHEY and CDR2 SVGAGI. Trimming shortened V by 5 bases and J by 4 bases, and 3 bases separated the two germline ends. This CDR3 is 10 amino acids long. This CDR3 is CASSTYEQYF. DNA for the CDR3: TGTGCCAGCAGTACTTACGAGCAGTACTTC.

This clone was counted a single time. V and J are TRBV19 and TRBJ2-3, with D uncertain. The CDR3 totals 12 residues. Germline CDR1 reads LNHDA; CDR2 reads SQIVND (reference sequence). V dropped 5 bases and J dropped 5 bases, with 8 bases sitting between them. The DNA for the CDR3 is TGTGCCAGTAGTCCCCGTTTAGATACGCAGTATTTT. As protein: CASSPRLDTQYF.

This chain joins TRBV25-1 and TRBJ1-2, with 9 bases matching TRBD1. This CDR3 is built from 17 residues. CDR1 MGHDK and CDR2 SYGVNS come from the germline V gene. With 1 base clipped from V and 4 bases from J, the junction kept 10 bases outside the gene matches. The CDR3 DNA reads TGTGCCAGCAGTGAATGGGGAGGGACAGGGAGGATCTATGGCTACACCTTC. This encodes CASSEWGGTGRIYGYTF.

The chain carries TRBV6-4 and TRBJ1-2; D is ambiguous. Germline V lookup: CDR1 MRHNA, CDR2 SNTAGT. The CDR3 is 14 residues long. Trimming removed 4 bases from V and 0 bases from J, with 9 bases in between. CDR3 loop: CASSVTGTNYGYTF. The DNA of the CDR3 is TGTGCCAGCAGTGTTACCGGGACTAACTATGGCTACACCTTC.

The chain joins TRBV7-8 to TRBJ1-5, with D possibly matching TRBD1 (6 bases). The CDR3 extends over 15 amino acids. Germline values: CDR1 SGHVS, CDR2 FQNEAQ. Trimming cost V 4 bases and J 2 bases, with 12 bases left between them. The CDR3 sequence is CASSSNRAGNQPQHF. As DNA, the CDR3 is TGTGCCAGCAGCTCCAACAGGGCTGGCAATCAGCCCCAGCATTTT.

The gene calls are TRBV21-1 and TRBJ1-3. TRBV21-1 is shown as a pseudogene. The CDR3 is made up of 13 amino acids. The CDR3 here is CASSTGDRDTIYF. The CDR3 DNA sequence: TGTGCCAGCAGCACCGGGGATCGGGACACCATATATTTT.

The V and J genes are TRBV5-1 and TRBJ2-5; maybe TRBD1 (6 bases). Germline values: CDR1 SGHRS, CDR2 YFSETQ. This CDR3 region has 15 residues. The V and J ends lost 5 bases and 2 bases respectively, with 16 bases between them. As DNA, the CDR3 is TGCGCCAGCAGTAACCTCGGACAGCAACAAGAGACCCAGTACTTC. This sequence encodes CASSNLGQQQETQYF.

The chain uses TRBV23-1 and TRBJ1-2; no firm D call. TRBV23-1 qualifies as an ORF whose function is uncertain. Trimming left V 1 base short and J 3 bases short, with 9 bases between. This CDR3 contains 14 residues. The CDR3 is CASSQCDIDYGYTF. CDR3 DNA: TGCGCCAGCAGTCAATGTGACATCGACTATGGCTACACCTTC.